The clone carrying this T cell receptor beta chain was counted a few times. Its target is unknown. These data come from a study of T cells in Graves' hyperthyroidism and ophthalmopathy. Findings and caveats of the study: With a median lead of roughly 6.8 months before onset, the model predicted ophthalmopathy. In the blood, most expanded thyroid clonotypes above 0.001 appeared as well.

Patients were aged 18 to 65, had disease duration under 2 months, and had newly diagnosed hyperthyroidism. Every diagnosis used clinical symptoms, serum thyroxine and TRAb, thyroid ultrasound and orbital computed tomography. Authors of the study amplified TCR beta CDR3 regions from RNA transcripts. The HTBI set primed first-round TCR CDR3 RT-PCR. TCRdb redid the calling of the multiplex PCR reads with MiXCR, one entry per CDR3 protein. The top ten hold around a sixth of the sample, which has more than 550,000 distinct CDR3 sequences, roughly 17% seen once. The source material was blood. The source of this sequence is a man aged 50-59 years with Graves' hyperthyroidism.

The CDR3 sequence is CASSLWTYEQYF. The CDR3 DNA reads TGTGCCAGCAGTTTATGGACCTACGAGCAGTACTTC. The genes are TRBV28 and TRBJ2-7; D gene ambiguous. CDR1 is MDHEN and CDR2 is SYDVKM in the germline V gene. V lost 0 bases and J 2 bases, leaving 2 bases between the germline ends. The length of the CDR3 is 12 residues.